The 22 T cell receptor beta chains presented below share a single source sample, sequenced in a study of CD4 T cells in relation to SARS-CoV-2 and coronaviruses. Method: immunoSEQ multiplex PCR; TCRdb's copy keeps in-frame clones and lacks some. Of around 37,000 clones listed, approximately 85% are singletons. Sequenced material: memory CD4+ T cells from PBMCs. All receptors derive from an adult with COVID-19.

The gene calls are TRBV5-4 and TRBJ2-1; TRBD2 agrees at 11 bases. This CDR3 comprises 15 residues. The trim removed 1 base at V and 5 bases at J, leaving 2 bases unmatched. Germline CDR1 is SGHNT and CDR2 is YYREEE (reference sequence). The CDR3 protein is CASSLTGLADNEQFF. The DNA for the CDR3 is TGTGCCAGCAGCTTGACGGGACTAGCGGACAATGAGCAGTTCTTC.

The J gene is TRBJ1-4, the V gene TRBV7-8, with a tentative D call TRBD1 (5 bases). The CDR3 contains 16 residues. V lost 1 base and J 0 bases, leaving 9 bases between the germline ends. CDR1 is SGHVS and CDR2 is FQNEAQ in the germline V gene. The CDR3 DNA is TGTGCCAGCAGCTTAGGGGGACGGTCAACTAATGAAAAACTGTTTTTT. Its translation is CASSLGGRSTNEKLFF. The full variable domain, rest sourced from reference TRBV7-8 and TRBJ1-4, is GAGVSQSPRYKVAKRGQDVALRCDPISGHVSLFWYQQALGQGPEFLTYFQNEAQLDKSGLPSDRFFAERPEGSVSTLKIQRTQQEDSAVYLCASSLGGRSTNEKLFFGSGTQLSVL.

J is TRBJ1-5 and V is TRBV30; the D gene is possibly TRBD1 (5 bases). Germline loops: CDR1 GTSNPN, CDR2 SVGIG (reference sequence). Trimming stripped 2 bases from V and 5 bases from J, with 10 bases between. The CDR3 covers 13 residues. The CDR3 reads CAWSWGEHQPQHF. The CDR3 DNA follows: TGTGCCTGGAGTTGGGGGGAGCATCAGCCCCAGCATTTT.

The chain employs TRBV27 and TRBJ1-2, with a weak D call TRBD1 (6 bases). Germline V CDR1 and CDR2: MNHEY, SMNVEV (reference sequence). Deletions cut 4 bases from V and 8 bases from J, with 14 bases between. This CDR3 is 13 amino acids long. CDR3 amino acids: CASSSPGGRGYTF. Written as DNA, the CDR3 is TGTGCCAGCAGTTCCCCGGGGGGCAGGGGCTACACCTTC.

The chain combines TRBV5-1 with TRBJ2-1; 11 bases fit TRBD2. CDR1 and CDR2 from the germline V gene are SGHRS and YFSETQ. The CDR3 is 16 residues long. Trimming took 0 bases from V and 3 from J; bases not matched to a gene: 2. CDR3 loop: CASSLEGTSGYNEQFF. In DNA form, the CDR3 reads TGCGCCAGCAGCTTGGAGGGGACTAGCGGCTACAATGAGCAGTTCTTC.

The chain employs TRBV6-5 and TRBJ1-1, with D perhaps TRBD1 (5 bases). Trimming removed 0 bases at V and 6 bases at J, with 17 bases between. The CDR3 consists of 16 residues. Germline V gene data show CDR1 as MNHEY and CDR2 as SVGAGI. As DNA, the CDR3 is TGTGCCAGCAGTTACTCGATGGGACGGAAGGGTGCTGAAGCTTTCTTT. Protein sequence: CASSYSMGRKGAEAFF.

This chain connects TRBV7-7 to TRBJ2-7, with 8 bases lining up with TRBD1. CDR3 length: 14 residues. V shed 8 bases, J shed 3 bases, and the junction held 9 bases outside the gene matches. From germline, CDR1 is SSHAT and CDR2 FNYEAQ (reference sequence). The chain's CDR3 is CASDRDRTCYEQYF. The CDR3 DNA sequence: TGTGCCAGCGACAGGGACAGGACGTGCTACGAGCAGTACTTC. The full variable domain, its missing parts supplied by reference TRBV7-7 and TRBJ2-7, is GAGVSQSPRYKVTKRGQDVTLRCDPISSHATLYWYQQALGQGPEFLTYFNYEAQPDKSGLPSDRFSAERPEGSISTLTIQRTEQRDSAMYRCASDRDRTCYEQYFGPGTRLTVT.

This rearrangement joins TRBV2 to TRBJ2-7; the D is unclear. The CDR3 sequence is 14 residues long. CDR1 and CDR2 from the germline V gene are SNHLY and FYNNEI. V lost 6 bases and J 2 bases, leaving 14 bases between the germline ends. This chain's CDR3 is CASRKHEKTYEQYF. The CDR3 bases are TGTGCCAGCAGGAAACACGAGAAGACCTACGAGCAGTACTTC.

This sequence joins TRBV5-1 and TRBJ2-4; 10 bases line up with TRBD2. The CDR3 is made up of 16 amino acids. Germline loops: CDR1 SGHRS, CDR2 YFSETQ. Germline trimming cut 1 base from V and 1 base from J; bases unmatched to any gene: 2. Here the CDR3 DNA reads TGCGCCAGCAGCTTGAGTAGCGGGGGGGCCAAAAACATTCAGTACTTC. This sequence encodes CASSLSSGGAKNIQYF.

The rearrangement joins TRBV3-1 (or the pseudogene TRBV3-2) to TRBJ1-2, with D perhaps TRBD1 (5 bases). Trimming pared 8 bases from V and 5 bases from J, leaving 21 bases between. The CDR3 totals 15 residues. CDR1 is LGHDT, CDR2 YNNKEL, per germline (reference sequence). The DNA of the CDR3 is TGTGCCAGCGGTCAATCTCTCAGGGTTCCTTATGGCTACACCTTC. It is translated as CASGQSLRVPYGYTF.

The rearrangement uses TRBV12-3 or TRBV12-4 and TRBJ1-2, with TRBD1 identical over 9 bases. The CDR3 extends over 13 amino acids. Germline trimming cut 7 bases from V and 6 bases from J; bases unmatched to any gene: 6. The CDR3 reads CASTLRDRDGYTF. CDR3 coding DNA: TGTGCCAGCACCTTACGGGACAGGGATGGCTACACCTTC.

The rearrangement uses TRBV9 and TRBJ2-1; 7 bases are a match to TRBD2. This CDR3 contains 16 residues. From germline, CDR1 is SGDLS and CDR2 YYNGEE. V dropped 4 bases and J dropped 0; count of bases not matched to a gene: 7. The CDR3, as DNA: TGTGCCAGCAGCCCCCCTAGCGGCAGCTCCTACAATGAGCAGTTCTTC. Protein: CASSPPSGSSYNEQFF.

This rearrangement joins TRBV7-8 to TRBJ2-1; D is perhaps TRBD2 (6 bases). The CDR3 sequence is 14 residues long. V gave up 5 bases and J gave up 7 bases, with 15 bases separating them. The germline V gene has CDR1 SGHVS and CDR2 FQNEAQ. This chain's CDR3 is CASSNLFSGNEQFF. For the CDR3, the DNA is TGTGCCAGCAGCAATCTGTTTAGCGGAAATGAGCAGTTCTTC. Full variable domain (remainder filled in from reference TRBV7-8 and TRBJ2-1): GAGVSQSPRYKVAKRGQDVALRCDPISGHVSLFWYQQALGQGPEFLTYFQNEAQLDKSGLPSDRFFAERPEGSVSTLKIQRTQQEDSAVYLCASSNLFSGNEQFFGPGTRLTVL.

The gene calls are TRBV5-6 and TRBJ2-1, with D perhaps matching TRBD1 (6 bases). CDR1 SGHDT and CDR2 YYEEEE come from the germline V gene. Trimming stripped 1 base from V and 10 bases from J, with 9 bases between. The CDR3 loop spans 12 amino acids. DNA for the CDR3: TGTGCCAGCAGCTTGACAGGGCGGGAGCAGTTCTTC. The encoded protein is CASSLTGREQFF.

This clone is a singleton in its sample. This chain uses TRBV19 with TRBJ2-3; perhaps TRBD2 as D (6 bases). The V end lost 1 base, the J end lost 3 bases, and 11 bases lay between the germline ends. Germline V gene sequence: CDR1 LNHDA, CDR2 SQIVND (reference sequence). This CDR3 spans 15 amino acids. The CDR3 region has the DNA TGTGCCAGTAGTATAGTGGCTAGCGTAACAGATACGCAGTATTTT. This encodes CASSIVASVTDTQYF.

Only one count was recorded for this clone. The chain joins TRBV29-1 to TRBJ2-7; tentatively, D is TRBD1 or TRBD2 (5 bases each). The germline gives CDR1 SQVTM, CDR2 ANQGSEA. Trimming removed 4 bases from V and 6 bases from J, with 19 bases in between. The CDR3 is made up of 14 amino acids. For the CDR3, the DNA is TGCAGCGTTGGGGGGTCTATAGGGTTAGCCGAGCAGTACTTC. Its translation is CSVGGSIGLAEQYF.

This CDR3 is CASSLDSTNTGELFF. The CDR3 DNA reads as TGTGCCAGCAGCTTGGACTCGACGAACACCGGGGAGCTGTTTTTT. V is TRBV7-9 and J is TRBJ2-2, with D perhaps TRBD2 (5 bases). This CDR3 is 15 amino acids long. V dropped 3 bases and J dropped 0 bases, with 8 bases sitting between them. CDR1 SEHNR and CDR2 FQNEAQ come from the germline V gene (reference sequence). Looking up the rest from reference TRBV7-9 and TRBJ2-2 gives the full variable domain: DTGVSQNPRHKITKRGQNVTFRCDPISEHNRLYWYRQTLGQGPEFLTYFQNEAQLEKSRLLSDRFSAERPKGSFSTLEIQRTEQGDSAMYLCASSLDSTNTGELFFGEGSRLTVL.

The CDR3 region is CASSAYQPQHF. The DNA of the CDR3 is TGTGCCAGCAGTGCCTATCAGCCCCAGCATTTT. The rearrangement uses TRBV28 and TRBJ1-5; D uncertain. In germline, CDR1 is MDHEN, CDR2 SYDVKM. The V and J ends lost 5 bases and 5 bases respectively, with 4 bases between them. CDR3 length: 11 residues.

CDR3 residues: CASSRPGTTSYEQYF. CDR3 in DNA: TGTGCCAGCAGCAGACCCGGGACAACCTCCTACGAGCAGTACTTC. The chain links TRBV11-2 to TRBJ2-7; D possibly corresponds to TRBD1 (6 bases). The germline V gene encodes CDR1 SGHAT and CDR2 FQNNGV. CDR3 size: 15 residues. Trimming took off 5 bases at V and 0 bases at J, with 14 bases between the two ends.

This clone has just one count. CDR3 DNA sequence: TGTGCCAGCAGCCCGACAACCACTGCCTCTGGGGCCAACGTCCTGACTTTC. The encoded protein is CASSPTTTASGANVLTF. The chain employs TRBV7-3 and TRBJ2-6; the D is unclear. The CDR3 has 17 amino acids. In germline, CDR1 is SGHTA, CDR2 FQGTGA. Trimming shortened V by 5 bases and J by 0 bases, and 14 bases separated the two germline ends.

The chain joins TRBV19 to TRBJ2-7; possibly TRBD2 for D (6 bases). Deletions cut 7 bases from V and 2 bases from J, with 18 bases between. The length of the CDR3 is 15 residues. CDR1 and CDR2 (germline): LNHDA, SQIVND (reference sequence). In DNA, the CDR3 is TGTGCCAGTACTCCGACTTACCAGCGGGCCTACGAGCAGTACTTC. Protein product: CASTPTYQRAYEQYF.

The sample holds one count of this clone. CDR3 residues: CASSPLDTGELFF. The CDR3 DNA sequence: TGTGCCAGCAGCCCCCTGGACACCGGGGAGCTGTTTTTT. The chain has TRBV7-2 and TRBJ2-2; unclear D gene. The V gene lost 5 bases and the J gene lost 3 bases, with 7 bases spanning the gap. The CDR3 has 13 amino acids. Germline loops: CDR1 SGHTA, CDR2 FQGNSA.